This T cell receptor beta chain was recovered during a study of post-analysis software for immune sequencing data. Findings and caveats of the study: There were five TRBV segments more frequent in patients than controls, and TRBV5-6, TRBV5-1 and TRBV20-1 were among them.

About this clonotype itself: Its target is unknown.

The CDR3 is 16 residues long. Germline V gene data show CDR1 as MNHEY and CDR2 as SMNVEV (reference sequence). V lost 6 bases and J lost 4; bases outside the gene matches: 11. The library was made from cDNA and included unique molecular identifiers. TCRdb reprocessed the PCR reads with MiXCR, giving one entry per CDR3 protein. The data show about 500,000 distinct CDR3 sequences, around 40% seen once. Sequencing was performed on blood. The receptor comes from a girl aged 10-17 years with multiple sclerosis. The rearrangement links TRBV27 to TRBJ2-1; 8 bases agree with TRBD1. The CDR3 loop reads CASRSLRDRPYNEQFF. CDR3 coding DNA: TGTGCCAGCAGGAGCCTTAGGGACAGGCCTTACAATGAGCAGTTCTTC.